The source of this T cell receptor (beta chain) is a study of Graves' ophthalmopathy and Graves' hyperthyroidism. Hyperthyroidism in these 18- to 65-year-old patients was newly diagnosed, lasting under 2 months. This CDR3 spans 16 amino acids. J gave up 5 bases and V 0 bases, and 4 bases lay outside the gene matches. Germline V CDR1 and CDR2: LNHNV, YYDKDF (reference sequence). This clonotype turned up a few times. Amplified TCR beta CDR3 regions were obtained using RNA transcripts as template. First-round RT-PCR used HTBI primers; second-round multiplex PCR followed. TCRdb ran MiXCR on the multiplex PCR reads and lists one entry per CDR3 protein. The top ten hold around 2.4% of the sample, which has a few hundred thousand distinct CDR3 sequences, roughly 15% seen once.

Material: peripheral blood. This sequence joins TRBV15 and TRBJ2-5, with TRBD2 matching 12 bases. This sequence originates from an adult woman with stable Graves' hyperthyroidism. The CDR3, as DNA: TGTGCCACCAGCAGAGAGACTAGCGGGAGCCGGGAGACCCAGTACTTC. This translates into CATSRETSGSRETQYF.